This T cell receptor (beta chain) is drawn from a study of T cell responses to AZD1222 COVID-19 vaccine. The repertoire was sequenced with immunoSEQ multiplex PCR; TCRdb's copy has only in-frame clones and lacks some. The sample shows 150,000 or so clones, roughly nine tenths of them seen only once. V shed 3 bases and J 0 bases; nucleotides not matched to a gene: 8. The CDR3 is made up of 18 amino acids. Per germline, CDR1 SGHNT and CDR2 YENEEA. This receptor was identified in an adult in good health. This chain connects TRBV11-3 to TRBJ2-1; 10 bases line up with TRBD2. Sequenced material: peripheral blood, taken on day 0 of AZD1222 vaccination. For the CDR3, the DNA is TGTGCCAGCAGCTTCGCGACTAGCGGGCGGAGCTCCTACAATGAGCAGTTCTTC. It codes for CASSFATSGRSSYNEQFF.